One and the same sample provided the 25 T cell receptor beta chains below, sequenced in a study of tumor-infiltrating lymphocytes in primary liver carcinoma. Constant-region priming of roughly 500 ng total RNA yielded TCR beta cDNA. Three nested multiplex PCR rounds, a slightly modified ARM-PCR, produced the libraries for TCR beta. Two initial PCR rounds of about 11 cycles each paired TRBV1-TRBV30 forward primers with a C-beta reverse primer. TCRdb passed the multiplex PCR reads through MiXCR, listing each CDR3 protein once. Of 200,000 or so distinct CDR3 sequences listed, around three fifths are singletons. For blood RNA, unsorted whole blood served as the source, and germline DNA was extracted too. Sample: peripheral blood. The receptors shown here come from a woman aged 55-69 years with primary liver carcinoma and hepatitis B virus infection.

This clonotype was seen at least ten times. The chain uses TRBV12-3 or TRBV12-4 and TRBJ2-2; weak D call: TRBD2 (5 bases). This CDR3 has 13 amino acids. Trimming took 6 bases from V and 5 from J, leaving 10 bases between them. The CDR3 nucleotides read TGTGCCAGCAGCCGCCGCGGGACCGGGGAGCTGTTTTTT. Its translation is CASSRRGTGELFF.

The genes are TRBV4-1 and TRBJ2-5; tentatively, D is TRBD2 (6 bases). Germline CDR1 and CDR2: MGHRA and YSYEKL. The CDR3 loop spans 15 amino acids. Trimming left V 3 bases short and J 5 bases short, with 16 bases between. The CDR3 DNA sequence: TGCGCCAGCAGCCACCAGGGACGGGGGATTGAGACCCAGTACTTC. Encoded protein: CASSHQGRGIETQYF.

This clonotype was seen once. The junction differs from germline at one of its ends, possibly a read error. This chain joins TRBV7-9 and TRBJ1-2; D is perhaps TRBD1 (6 bases). Looked up from germline, CDR1 is SEHNR and CDR2 is FQNEAQ (reference sequence). The CDR3 is made up of 14 amino acids. In DNA, the CDR3 is TGTGCCAACAGCCCCCCGGGGGCGAACTATGGCTACACCTTC. It encodes CANSPPGANYGYTF.

For this clonotype: At one end, the junction sequence differs from germline, possibly due to a read error. The V gene is TRBV24-1, the J gene TRBJ2-1; D possibly uses TRBD1 or TRBD2 (5 bases each). Germline values: CDR1 KGHDR, CDR2 SFDVKD. CDR3 length: 15 residues. The CDR3 here is CATSLRGEIYNEQLF. The DNA of the CDR3 is TGTGCCACCAGTCTGAGAGGGGAGATCTACAATGAGCAGCTCTTC.

A remark on this clonotype: Its ends do not fully match the called genes, so a read error is possible. The J gene is TRBJ2-1, the V gene TRBV4-1, with D possibly matching TRBD2 (5 bases). Germline CDR1 reads MGHRA; CDR2 reads YSYEKL. This CDR3 is 13 amino acids long. The CDR3 is CSSSHDYYNEQFF. The DNA for the CDR3 is TGCTCCAGCAGCCATGACTATTACAATGAGCAGTTCTTC.

As to this clonotype: A read error is possible here, since a much larger clone lies one base away. The V and J genes are TRBV6-5 and TRBJ1-2; D is perhaps TRBD1 (5 bases). Germline V gene data show CDR1 as MNHEY and CDR2 as SVGAGI. The CDR3 totals 14 residues. V lost 2 bases to trimming and J lost 4 bases, with 11 bases between them. CDR3 sequence reads: CASSYVYQGYGYTF. The DNA for the CDR3 is TGTGCCAGCAGTTACGTGTACCAGGGCTATGGCTACACCTTC.

The table lists this clonotype with a few counts. Germline and junction disagree at one end, which may indicate a read error. The chain is built from TRBV6-1 and TRBJ2-3, with D perhaps matching TRBD2 (5 bases). The CDR3 runs to 14 residues. Looked up from germline, CDR1 is MNHNS and CDR2 is SASEGT. CDR3 protein: CASSLPLGADTQYF. For the CDR3, the DNA is TGTGCTAGCAGTTTACCCCTCGGGGCAGATACGCAGTATTTT.

Of note for this clonotype: This may come from a read error, since a much larger clone is one base off. The rearrangement uses TRBV6-5 and TRBJ2-3, with D possibly matching TRBD2 (6 bases). This CDR3 comprises 16 residues. Per the germline V gene, CDR1 is MNHEY and CDR2 is SVGAGI. CDR3 bases: TGTGCCAGCAGCCCCGGGACTTACACTAGCACAGATATGCAGTATTTT. It specifies CASSPGTYTSTDMQYF.

The chain uses TRBV6-5 and TRBJ2-1; TRBD2 matches 8 bases. This CDR3 contains 15 residues. J gave up 6 bases and V 4 bases, and 8 bases lay outside the gene matches. Germline V gene data show CDR1 as MNHEY and CDR2 as SVGAGI. The CDR3 sequence: CASSFEYLAGNEQFF. The CDR3 DNA sequence: TGTGCCAGCAGTTTCGAATACCTAGCGGGCAATGAGCAGTTCTTC.

The sample holds many counts of this clonotype. The chain is built from TRBV12-3 or TRBV12-4 and TRBJ2-7, with D perhaps assigned TRBD1 or TRBD2 (6 bases each). This CDR3 spans 17 amino acids. Trimming left V 4 bases short and J 3 bases short, with 22 bases between. The CDR3: CASSSDGGRARYYEQYF. The CDR3 DNA is TGTGCCAGCAGTTCCGACGGGGGCAGGGCCCGTTACTACGAGCAGTACTTC.

Note on this clonotype: The germline gene is not matched at one end of the junction; a read error may be the cause. The gene calls are TRBV6-1 and TRBJ2-1; D is possibly TRBD2 (6 bases). The CDR3 extends over 14 amino acids. Germline loops: CDR1 MNHNS, CDR2 SASEGT. The CDR3 reads CASSLAVAYNEEFF. CDR3 in DNA: TGTGCCAGCAGCTTAGCGGTCGCTTACAATGAGGAGTTCTTC.

This clonotype came up many times. The chain carries TRBV6-6 and TRBJ1-5; D is ambiguous. CDR3 length: 13 residues. Germline loops: CDR1 MNHNY, CDR2 SVGAGI (reference sequence). Trimming stripped 2 bases from V and 4 bases from J, with 6 bases between. This CDR3 reads CASSYGGNQPQHF. The CDR3 DNA sequence: TGTGCCAGCAGTTACGGCGGGAATCAGCCCCAGCATTTT.

There are a few counts of this clonotype. The genes are TRBV30 and TRBJ2-2; 9 positions match TRBD1. Germline assignment: CDR1 GTSNPN and CDR2 SVGIG (reference sequence). Unmatched junction bases numbered 6, after V lost 6 bases and J lost 4 bases. The CDR3 is 14 amino acids. The CDR3 DNA reads TGTGCCTGTAAGGGGACAGGGATCACCGGGGAGCTGTTTTTT. This codes for CACKGTGITGELFF. Full variable domain (missing parts from reference TRBV30 and TRBJ2-2): SQTIHQWPATLVQPVGSPLSLECTVEGTSNPNLYWYRQAAGRGLQLLFYSVGIGQISSEVPQNLSASRPQDRQFILSSKKLLLSDSGFYLCACKGTGITGELFFGEGSRLTVL.

This CDR3 reads CASSLESGSRGVLVKTQYF. The CDR3 nucleotides read TGTGCCAGCAGCTTAGAAAGCGGGTCGCGCGGAGTGCTCGTCAAGACCCAGTACTTC. The chain links TRBV11-2 to TRBJ2-5; maybe TRBD2 (6 bases). The CDR3 length is 19 residues. The germline V and J ends were trimmed by 0 bases and 6 bases, with 26 bases remaining between them. Germline CDR1 SGHAT, CDR2 FQNNGV.

The chain is built from TRBV5-6 and TRBJ1-3; D is undetermined. The CDR3 consists of 15 residues. CDR1 is SGHDT, CDR2 YYEEEE, per germline. V was shortened by 0 bases and J by 3 bases, with 10 bases between the two germline ends. The CDR3 bases are TGTGCCAGCAGCTTGGCGAGGATAGGTGGAAACACCATATATTTT. This codes for CASSLARIGGNTIYF.

This clonotype was observed many times. The chain carries TRBV6-1 and TRBJ1-4; tentative D call: TRBD1 (5 bases). The CDR3 consists of 13 residues. Trimming cost V 0 bases and J 10 bases, with 9 bases left between them. CDR1 is MNHNS and CDR2 is SASEGT in the germline V gene. CDR3 loop: CASSEATVGKLFF. DNA of the CDR3: TGTGCCAGCAGTGAAGCGACAGTGGGAAAACTGTTTTTT.

This clonotype is medium-sized (0.01 to 0.1%). The chain carries TRBV28 and TRBJ2-1; 11 bases line up with TRBD2. The ends lost 7 bases at V and 7 bases at J; junction bases unmatched: 12. The germline V gene encodes CDR1 MDHEN and CDR2 SYDVKM. The CDR3 loop spans 16 amino acids. The CDR3 reads CASTATSGRSPNEQFF. The CDR3 DNA sequence: TGTGCCAGCACCGCCACTAGCGGGAGATCTCCTAATGAGCAGTTCTTC.

Ten or more counts support this clonotype. V is TRBV30 and J is TRBJ2-1; 10 bases map to TRBD1. From germline, CDR1 is GTSNPN and CDR2 SVGIG (reference sequence). J lost 6 bases, V lost 5 bases, and 7 bases had no gene match. CDR3 length: 14 residues. CDR3 sequence reads: CAWSLGTGANEQFF. In DNA, the CDR3 is TGTGCCTGGTCCCTCGGGACAGGGGCCAATGAGCAGTTCTTC.

On this clonotype: The junction differs from germline at one of its ends, possibly a read error. Here the CDR3 reads CVSSHLGGTGSAEQYF. As DNA, the CDR3 is TGTGTCAGCAGCCACCTTGGAGGGACAGGGTCCGCCGAGCAGTATTTC. The chain combines TRBV13 with TRBJ2-7; 9 positions agree with TRBD1. Germline V gene sequence: CDR1 PRHDT, CDR2 FYEKMQ (reference sequence). The CDR3 covers 16 residues.

This clonotype was seen ten or more times. J is TRBJ2-1 and V is TRBV20-1; 13 nucleotides match TRBD2. This CDR3 has 16 residues. Germline V gene data show CDR1 as DFQATT and CDR2 as SNEGSKA (reference sequence). Trimming at V came to 5 bases and at J to 1 base, leaving 5 bases not matched to a gene. The DNA for the CDR3 is TGCAGTGCTCCTAGGACTAGCGGGGGTTCCTACAATGAGCAGTTCTTC. It is translated as CSAPRTSGGSYNEQFF.

This clonotype occurred many times. This chain joins TRBV11-3 and TRBJ2-2; D call uncertain. V lost 5 bases and J lost 2, with 33 bases in between. Per germline, CDR1 SGHNT and CDR2 YENEEA. CDR3 length equals 22 residues. The DNA for the CDR3 is TGTGCCAGCAGCCCCGACGCAGTCAGTTTCGGCTCGGGCCAAATAAACACCGGGGAGCTGTTTTTT. Protein sequence: CASSPDAVSFGSGQINTGELFF.

Ten or more counts support this clonotype. The chain employs TRBV11-2 and TRBJ1-4, with D tentatively TRBD1 (5 bases). Trimming cost V 1 base and J 1 base, with 13 bases left between them. This CDR3 has 17 residues. The germline gives CDR1 SGHAT, CDR2 FQNNGV. Here the CDR3 DNA reads TGTGCCAGCAGCTTAGTGGTGGGGACGAGAACTAATGAAAAACTGTTTTTT. It translates to CASSLVVGTRTNEKLFF.

Notes on this clonotype: This clone may be a read error of a much larger clone one base away. V gene TRBV6-5 combines with J gene TRBJ1-4, with D uncertain. V lost 7 bases and J lost 2, with 14 bases in between. This CDR3 spans 15 amino acids. The germline V gene has CDR1 MNHEY and CDR2 SVGAGI. CDR3 nucleotides: TGTGCCAGCACATCGGCGGGAAGGACTAATGAAAAACTGTTTTTT. Translating it yields CASTSAGRTNEKLFF.

To note about this clonotype: Its ends do not fully match the called genes, so a read error is possible. The rearrangement joins TRBV6-2 or TRBV6-3 to TRBJ2-1; the match to TRBD2 covers 8 bases. The CDR3 sequence is 15 residues long. CDR1 and CDR2 from the germline V gene are MNHEY and SVGEGT. The CDR3 bases are TGTGTCAGCAGTCCAACTAACGGGAGGGCCGCTGAGCAGTTCTTC. Encoded protein: CVSSPTNGRAAEQFF.

At least ten counts were recorded for this clonotype. The V and J genes are TRBV4-1 and TRBJ2-7; the match to TRBD1 covers 7 bases. CDR3 length equals 17 residues. The germline CDR1 and CDR2 sequences are MGHRA and YSYEKL. V trimming: 1 base; J trimming: 0 bases; junction bases outside the gene matches: 9. In DNA form, the CDR3 reads TGCGCCAGCAGCCAAGCAGCTTCGACAGGGAGCTCCTACGAGCAGTACTTC. Translating gives CASSQAASTGSSYEQYF.